Following are 19 T cell receptor beta chains from one sample sequenced in a study of CD8+CD57+ T cells in acquired aplastic anemia. It was patients with CD8+CD57+ cell expansion by flow cytometry who were chosen for sequencing. Genomic DNA, serving as template, underwent TCR beta VDJ and CDR3 profiling. MiXCR, applied by TCRdb to the reads, yields one record per CDR3 protein. The sample includes just over 450,000 distinct CDR3 sequences, around 30% of them seen just once. Specimen: sorted CD4+, CD8+, or CD8+CD57+ T cells (not recorded which) from PBMCs. These receptor sequences come from a human donor with aplastic anemia.

The table lists this clonotype with many counts. The gene calls are TRBV7-9 and TRBJ1-1; D gene unclear. Germline V gives CDR1 SEHNR, CDR2 FQNEAQ (reference sequence). This CDR3 comprises 12 residues. Trimming removed 5 bases at V and 9 bases at J, with 13 bases between. In DNA, the CDR3 is TGTGCCAGCAGCGCTAGAGGGCCACAAGCTTTCTTT. Translating gives CASSARGPQAFF.

This clonotype was observed a handful of times. The chain couples TRBV7-2 to TRBJ1-2; the D is unclear. The CDR3 is 13 amino acids. The germline gives CDR1 SGHTA, CDR2 FQGNSA. Trimming left V 5 bases short and J 8 bases short, with 15 bases between. CDR3 DNA: TGTGCCAGCAGCCCAACACGGGCGCGGGGCTACACCTTC. Translated, it gives CASSPTRARGYTF.

This clonotype was picked up a small number of times. V and J are TRBV13 and TRBJ2-3, with D perhaps matching TRBD2 (5 bases). The CDR3 is 13 residues long. The germline gives CDR1 PRHDT, CDR2 FYEKMQ (reference sequence). With 4 bases removed from V and 4 bases from J, the gap between germline ends came to 9 bases. In nucleotides, the CDR3 is TGTGCCAGCAGCTCCAGAGGGTCAGATACGCAGTATTTT. The encoded protein is CASSSRGSDTQYF.

The chain couples TRBV20-1 to TRBJ1-4; TRBD1 agrees at 7 bases. There are 13 residues in the CDR3. With 6 bases clipped from V and 4 bases from J, the junction kept 5 bases outside the gene matches. Germline loops: CDR1 DFQATT, CDR2 SNEGSKA (reference sequence). The CDR3 DNA reads TGCAGTGCATACGGGACAGATAATGAAAAACTGTTTTTT. It encodes CSAYGTDNEKLFF.

This clonotype was detected ten times or more. The chain is built from TRBV2 and TRBJ1-1; weak D call: TRBD1 (5 bases). Per the germline V gene, CDR1 is SNHLY and CDR2 is FYNNEI. The CDR3 loop spans 14 amino acids. V lost 4 bases and J lost 6, with 15 bases in between. The CDR3 nucleotides read TGTGCCAGCAGTGTTGGAGGGGTTTTCTCTGAAGCTTTCTTT. The encoded protein is CASSVGGVFSEAFF. Variable domain in full (rest from reference TRBV2 and TRBJ1-1): EPEVTQTPSHQVTQMGQEVILRCVPISNHLYFYWYRQILGQKVEFLVSFYNNEISEKSEIFDDQFSVERPDGSNFTLKIRSTKLEDSAMYFCASSVGGVFSEAFFGQGTRLTVV.

This clonotype was recorded many times. This sequence joins TRBV7-8 and TRBJ1-5; no firm D call. Trimming removed 2 bases at V and 5 bases at J, with 16 bases between. The germline gives CDR1 SGHVS, CDR2 FQNEAQ. The CDR3 runs 16 residues. The CDR3 DNA reads TGTGCCAGCAGCTTATCCTCGGGAAATCGGGATCAGCCCCAGCATTTT. Amino acid sequence: CASSLSSGNRDQPQHF.

This clonotype was recorded many times. The rearrangement joins TRBV10-3 to TRBJ1-4; perhaps TRBD1 as D (5 bases). V was pared by 3 bases and J by 6 bases, with 11 bases between. This CDR3 has 14 residues. CDR1 ENHRY and CDR2 SYGVKD come from the germline V gene. CDR3 sequence reads: CAISDGGLDEKLFF. The CDR3 nucleotides are TGTGCCATCAGTGATGGGGGTCTTGATGAAAAACTGTTTTTT.

The gene calls are TRBV10-2 and TRBJ1-1, with TRBD1 matching 9 bases. The CDR3 runs to 15 residues. V lost 6 bases to trimming and J lost 5 bases; unmatched junction nucleotides: 10. CDR1 WSHSY and CDR2 SAAADI come from the germline V gene. CDR3 in amino acids: CASSETSGQGTEAFF. Written as DNA, the CDR3 is TGCGCCAGCAGCGAAACATCGGGACAGGGTACTGAAGCTTTCTTT.

This chain connects TRBV30 to TRBJ1-1; perhaps TRBD1 as D (6 bases). The CDR3 length is 14 residues. CDR1 is GTSNPN, CDR2 SVGIG, per germline (reference sequence). V was cut by 2 bases and J by 10 bases, with 20 bases left in between. CDR3 bases: TGTGCCTGGAGTAACGGACAGACCGCCATGGGAGCTTTCTTT. This codes for CAWSNGQTAMGAFF.

The chain employs TRBV6-1 and TRBJ1-1; D is ambiguous. V was shortened by 0 bases and J by 3 bases, with 5 bases between the two germline ends. The CDR3 contains 13 residues. The germline CDR1 and CDR2 sequences are MNHNS and SASEGT. The CDR3 nucleotides read TGTGCCAGCAGTGAAGCGGTGGACACTGAAGCTTTCTTT. As protein: CASSEAVDTEAFF.

This clonotype has just a few counts. At one of its ends the junction is not consistent with the germline gene, which may arise from a read error. V gene TRBV5-6 combines with J gene TRBJ1-4; D gene unclear. The germline gives CDR1 SGHDT, CDR2 YYEEEE. This CDR3 contains 16 residues. This CDR3 reads CASSLREGGLNEELFF. In DNA form, the CDR3 reads TGTGCCAGCAGCTTGCGGGAGGGAGGACTGAATGAAGAACTGTTTTTT.

This clonotype occurred many times. The chain combines TRBV7-8 with TRBJ2-7; D unresolved. This CDR3 contains 15 residues. Trimming removed 4 bases from V and 0 bases from J, with 13 bases in between. The germline V gene has CDR1 SGHVS and CDR2 FQNEAQ. The chain's CDR3 is CASSSQEIISYEQYF. The CDR3 bases are TGTGCCAGCAGCTCGCAGGAAATTATCTCCTACGAGCAGTACTTC.

CDR3 amino acids: CASSPTVAGPPLHF. The CDR3 coding sequence is TGTGCCAGCAGCCCCACAGTGGCCGGGCCACCCCTCCACTTT. V gene TRBV7-9 combines with J gene TRBJ1-6, with D unclear. The V end was cut by 5 bases, the J end by 11 bases, with 16 bases between. The CDR3 is 14 amino acids. The germline gives CDR1 SEHNR, CDR2 FQNEAQ (reference sequence).

This chain links TRBV6-4 with TRBJ2-1, with 11 bases fitting TRBD2. V gave up 2 bases and J gave up 0 bases; unmatched junction bases: 12. Germline CDR1 reads MRHNA; CDR2 reads SNTAGT. The CDR3 runs to 20 residues. CDR3 DNA: TGTGCCAGCAGTGACACTCGTGGGACTAGCGGATCCAACTCCTACAATGAGCAGTTCTTC. It encodes CASSDTRGTSGSNSYNEQFF.

V is TRBV5-6 and J is TRBJ2-1; D not resolved. V lost 2 bases and J lost 7, with 7 bases in between. The CDR3 extends over 12 amino acids. Germline V gene lookup returns CDR1 SGHDT and CDR2 YYEEEE. The CDR3 DNA sequence: TGTGCCAGCAGCTTCCAAGCGAATGAGCAGTTCTTC. The encoded protein is CASSFQANEQFF.

The table lists this clonotype with many counts. This sequence joins TRBV19 and TRBJ1-1; D possibly corresponds to TRBD1 (6 bases). Trimming shortened V by 6 bases and J by 1 base, and 18 bases separated the two germline ends. The germline gives CDR1 LNHDA, CDR2 SQIVND (reference sequence). This CDR3 has 16 amino acids. CDR3 sequence: CASSIWGGAANTEAFF. As DNA, the CDR3 is TGTGCCAGTAGCATCTGGGGGGGCGCGGCGAACACTGAAGCTTTCTTT.

This clonotype was seen only a few times. Given a much more abundant clone one base away, this may be a read error. The chain uses TRBV29-1 and TRBJ2-1; no definite D call. The germline CDR1 and CDR2 sequences are SQVTM and ANQGSEA. The length of the CDR3 is 13 residues. In DNA, the CDR3 is TGCAGCGTTGAATCCCGGTCCTACAATGGGCAGTTCTTC. Its translation is CSVESRSYNGQFF.

This clonotype has a handful of counts. The gene calls are TRBV10-3 and TRBJ2-5, with D possibly matching TRBD2 (5 bases). Germline values: CDR1 ENHRY, CDR2 SYGVKD. The germline V and J ends were trimmed by 10 bases and 4 bases, with 13 bases remaining between them. The CDR3 length is 12 residues. Here the CDR3 reads CASGPAGETQYF. CDR3 DNA: TGTGCCAGCGGTCCCGCGGGAGAGACCCAGTACTTC.

This chain links TRBV9 with TRBJ1-1, with D tentatively TRBD1 (5 bases). V lost 2 bases, J lost 3 bases, and 17 bases lay in between. Per the germline V gene, CDR1 is SGDLS and CDR2 is YYNGEE. The CDR3 totals 16 residues. For the CDR3, the DNA is TGTGCCAGCAGCGTTGAAGGCGGGGCCAGACACACTGAAGCTTTCTTT. Translated, it gives CASSVEGGARHTEAFF.